Listed below are T cell receptor beta chains from one sample, sequenced in a study of blood T cell repertoires in COVID-19. Some clones are missing from TCRdb's copy, which holds only in-frame ones; the method was immunoSEQ multiplex PCR. Counted here are 150,000 to 200,000 clones, around four fifths occurring once; the ten biggest clones make up 6% to 8%. The sequenced material came from peripheral blood. These receptors all come from a woman aged 70-85 years with COVID-19, enrolled during active disease. The CDR3 runs from the conserved cysteine through the conserved F or W. Fields, in order: clone size, J gene, D gene, V gene, CDR3 protein, CDR3 DNA. D genes are given only for firm matches. Part of the rows lack a size; the others show once, few, many or a class for expanded clones.

-	TRBJ2-1	TRBD2	TRBV28	CASLETSGRFSSYNEQFF	TGTGCCAGCTTGGAGACTAGCGGGAGATTTTCCTCCTACAATGAGCAGTTCTTC
-	TRBJ2-7	-	TRBV6-5	CASSYVGTYEQYF	TGTGCCAGCAGTTACGTCGGGACTTACGAGCAGTACTTC
-	TRBJ2-1	TRBD2	TRBV19	CASSIARKAGSEQFF	TGTGCCAGTAGTATAGCACGTAAAGCGGGGAGTGAGCAGTTCTTC
-	TRBJ1-1	TRBD1	TRBV27	CASARRTGGTEAFF	TGTGCCAGTGCCCGGAGGACAGGGGGAACTGAAGCTTTCTTT
-	TRBJ2-7	TRBD2	TRBV6-5	CASSPGLAGGYEQYF	TGTGCCAGCAGCCCCGGACTAGCGGGAGGATACGAGCAGTACTTC
-	TRBJ2-5	TRBD2	TRBV27	CASSALGAGEETQYF	TGTGCCAGCAGTGCCCTTGGAGCGGGAGAGGAGACCCAGTACTTC
-	TRBJ2-1	TRBD2	TRBV4-1	CASSSTSGRVNEQFF	TGCGCCAGCAGCTCTACTAGCGGGAGAGTTAATGAGCAGTTCTTC
-	TRBJ1-1	-	TRBV10-1	CATRRGTDTEAFF	TGCGCCACCCGGCGAGGAACGGACACTGAAGCTTTCTTT
-	TRBJ2-3	TRBD2	TRBV6-2/TRBV6-3	CASSYGLAGSTDTQYF	TGTGCCAGCAGTTATGGACTAGCGGGAAGCACAGATACGCAGTATTTT
-	TRBJ2-2	TRBD2	TRBV28	CASSRRLAGDTGELFF	TGTGCCAGCAGTAGACGACTAGCCGGAGACACCGGGGAGCTGTTTTTT
-	TRBJ1-2	TRBD1	TRBV5-5	CASSLGTGYQGYGYTF	TGTGCCAGCAGCTTGGGGACAGGGTACCAGGGCTATGGCTACACCTTC
-	TRBJ2-1	TRBD1	TRBV4-3	CASSPTGSSYNEQFF	TGCGCCAGCAGCCCGACAGGGAGCTCCTACAATGAGCAGTTCTTC
-	TRBJ2-7	TRBD2	TRBV19	CASSSPSGAGTSYEQYF	TGTGCCAGTAGTTCCCCTAGCGGAGCAGGAACCTCCTACGAGCAGTACTTC
-	TRBJ1-1	-	TRBV3-1/TRBV3-2	CASSQDGGQTNTEAFF	TGTGCCAGCAGCCAAGATGGAGGGCAAACGAACACTGAAGCTTTCTTT
once	TRBJ2-3	TRBD2	TRBV5-8	CASSPRLAGGPGTQYF	TGTGCCAGCAGCCCACGTCTAGCGGGAGGGCCTGGTACGCAGTATTTT
once	TRBJ2-7	TRBD1	TRBV6-5	CASSRDRGLEYEQYF	TGTGCCAGCAGTAGGGACAGGGGGCTAGAGTACGAGCAGTACTTC
-	TRBJ2-1	-	TRBV29-1	CSVMADYNEQFF	TGCAGCGTTATGGCGGACTACAATGAGCAGTTCTTC
-	TRBJ2-3	-	TRBV29-1	CSVGERTSTDTQYF	TGCAGCGTTGGGGAGCGTACTAGCACAGATACGCAGTATTTT
large	TRBJ1-1	-	TRBV5-4	CASSSTWANTEAFF	TGTGCCAGCAGCTCGACATGGGCGAACACTGAAGCTTTCTTT
-	TRBJ2-2	-	TRBV28	CASSFGGSRPGELFF	TGTGCCAGCAGTTTCGGAGGGAGTCGGCCCGGGGAGCTGTTTTTT
-	TRBJ2-1	TRBD2	TRBV2	CASSRQGLAGVNEQFF	TGTGCCAGCAGCCGCCAGGGACTAGCGGGAGTAAATGAGCAGTTCTTC
-	TRBJ1-4	-	TRBV19	CASCLGERGKLFF	TGTGCCAGTTGTCTCGGGGAGCGAGGGAAACTGTTTTTT
-	TRBJ2-1	TRBD1	TRBV5-1	CASSLLTGAGNEQFF	TGCGCCAGCAGCTTGCTTACAGGGGCAGGGAATGAGCAGTTCTTC
-	TRBJ2-3	-	TRBV7-2	CASSPRGSISTDTQYF	TGTGCCAGCAGCCCCCGGGGGAGTATAAGCACAGATACGCAGTATTTT
few	TRBJ2-6	-	TRBV7-9	CASSVGGVGASGANVLTF	TGTGCCAGCAGCGTCGGGGGAGTAGGAGCCTCCGGGGCCAACGTCCTGACTTTC
once	TRBJ2-7	TRBD2	TRBV18	CASSTGTRAAEQYF	TGTGCCAGCTCAACCGGGACTAGGGCTGCCGAGCAGTACTTC
-	TRBJ1-6	TRBD1	TRBV18	CASSPTLGQDSPLHF	TGTGCCAGCTCACCAACCTTGGGACAGGATTCACCCCTCCACTTT
few	TRBJ2-7	-	TRBV18	CASSATVGASYEQYF	TGTGCCAGCTCGGCCACGGTAGGGGCCAGCTACGAGCAGTACTTC
-	TRBJ2-1	-	TRBV10-3	CAISESSEREFF	TGTGCCATCAGTGAAAGCTCAGAGAGGGAGTTCTTC
-	TRBJ2-7	TRBD2	TRBV5-6	CASSLDRGGYEQYF	TGTGCCAGCAGCTTGGACCGGGGGGGCTACGAGCAGTACTTC
-	TRBJ2-1	-	TRBV5-4	CASSLWSVYNEQFF	TGTGCCAGCAGCTTGTGGAGCGTATACAATGAGCAGTTCTTC
-	TRBJ2-2	TRBD1	TRBV25-1	CASSEAGTGGGTAGELFF	TGTGCCAGCAGTGAAGCCGGGACAGGGGGCGGGACCGCCGGGGAGCTGTTTTTT
-	TRBJ2-5	-	TRBV15	CATSLGQRNQETQYF	TGTGCCACCAGCCTAGGACAGCGGAACCAAGAGACCCAGTACTTC
-	TRBJ1-1	-	TRBV18	CASSPPGVIGTEAFF	TGTGCCAGCTCACCACCGGGAGTTATAGGCACTGAAGCTTTCTTT
-	TRBJ2-3	TRBD2	TRBV3-1/TRBV3-2	CASSQGLAGEDTQYF	TGTGCCAGCAGCCAAGGACTAGCGGGAGAAGATACGCAGTATTTT
-	TRBJ2-7	-	TRBV29-1	CSVGRDSYEQYF	TGCAGCGTAGGGCGGGACTCCTACGAGCAGTACTTC
-	TRBJ2-7	TRBD1	TRBV5-6	CASSPVTGVSYEQYF	TGTGCCAGCAGCCCTGTGACAGGGGTCTCCTACGAGCAGTACTTC
-	TRBJ2-5	-	TRBV20-1	CSASIGARSGTQYF	TGCAGTGCTAGTATAGGGGCTCGCTCAGGAACCCAGTACTTC
-	TRBJ1-5	TRBD1	TRBV7-2	CASSLVGQPGAQHF	TGTGCCAGCAGCTTAGTGGGACAGCCTGGGGCCCAGCATTTT
-	TRBJ2-3	-	TRBV5-8	CASSSLGGRTDTQYF	TGTGCCAGCAGTTCATTAGGGGGTCGGACAGATACGCAGTATTTT
-	TRBJ2-1	TRBD2	TRBV7-2	CASSRGGAGGNEQFF	TGTGCCAGCAGCAGAGGAGGGGCGGGAGGGAATGAGCAGTTCTTC
-	TRBJ2-7	TRBD2	TRBV6-2/TRBV6-3	CASSLGLAGVLYEQYF	TGTGCCAGCAGTCTGGGACTAGCGGGAGTGCTCTACGAGCAGTACTTC
-	TRBJ2-1	TRBD2	TRBV28	CASSSPGTSGNNEQFF	TGTGCCAGCAGTTCACCCGGGACTAGCGGTAACAATGAGCAGTTCTTC
-	TRBJ2-7	-	TRBV2	CASSEAVTASSYEQYF	TGTGCCAGCAGTGAAGCAGTAACGGCTAGCTCCTACGAGCAGTACTTC
-	TRBJ2-4	-	TRBV6-5	CASTNPGAKNIQYF	TGTGCCAGCACCAATCCGGGAGCCAAAAACATTCAGTACTTC
-	TRBJ2-7	TRBD1	TRBV4-2	CASSPHRGSYEQYF	TGTGCCAGCAGCCCTCACAGGGGATCCTACGAGCAGTACTTC
-	TRBJ1-6	TRBD1	TRBV25-1	CASSRGPGSPLHF	TGTGCCAGCAGTAGGGGGCCGGGATCACCCCTCCACTTT
-	TRBJ1-1	-	TRBV19	CASRSALGAGYTEAFF	TGTGCCAGTAGATCAGCGTTGGGGGCAGGGTACACTGAAGCTTTCTTT
-	TRBJ1-2	-	TRBV24-1	CATSDQYYGYTF	TGTGCCACCAGTGACCAGTACTATGGCTACACCTTC
-	TRBJ2-1	TRBD2	TRBV6-4	CASRERAGGPEHEQFF	TGTGCCAGCCGAGAAAGAGCGGGAGGGCCAGAACATGAGCAGTTCTTC
-	TRBJ2-2	TRBD1	TRBV11-3	CASSPGQGDTGELFF	TGTGCCAGCAGCCCGGGACAGGGGGACACCGGGGAGCTGTTTTTT
-	TRBJ2-7	TRBD1	TRBV11-2	CATGTGGAYEQYF	TGTGCCACCGGGACAGGGGGCGCCTACGAGCAGTACTTC
-	TRBJ2-7	TRBD2	TRBV29-1	CSVEQREDSYEQYF	TGCAGCGTTGAGCAGCGGGAGGATTCCTACGAGCAGTACTTC
-	TRBJ1-1	TRBD1	TRBV2	CASKGDRVAGYGTEAFF	TGTGCCAGCAAAGGGGACAGGGTAGCAGGATATGGAACTGAAGCTTTCTTT
-	TRBJ2-7	-	TRBV29-1	CSVVEDLSSYEQYF	TGCAGCGTTGTGGAGGACCTGAGCTCCTACGAGCAGTACTTC
-	TRBJ2-2	-	TRBV9	CASSPRPSEGELFF	TGTGCCAGCAGCCCCCGCCCAAGCGAGGGGGAGCTGTTTTTT
-	TRBJ1-2	TRBD1	TRBV29-1	CSVGTGNDYGYTF	TGCAGCGTCGGGACAGGGAATGACTATGGCTACACCTTC
-	TRBJ1-1	-	TRBV28	CASSLSGHANTEAFF	TGTGCCAGCAGTTTATCCGGACATGCGAACACTGAAGCTTTCTTT
-	TRBJ2-7	-	TRBV12-3/TRBV12-4	CASTLSQGGEQYF	TGTGCCAGCACCCTGAGTCAGGGCGGCGAGCAGTACTTC